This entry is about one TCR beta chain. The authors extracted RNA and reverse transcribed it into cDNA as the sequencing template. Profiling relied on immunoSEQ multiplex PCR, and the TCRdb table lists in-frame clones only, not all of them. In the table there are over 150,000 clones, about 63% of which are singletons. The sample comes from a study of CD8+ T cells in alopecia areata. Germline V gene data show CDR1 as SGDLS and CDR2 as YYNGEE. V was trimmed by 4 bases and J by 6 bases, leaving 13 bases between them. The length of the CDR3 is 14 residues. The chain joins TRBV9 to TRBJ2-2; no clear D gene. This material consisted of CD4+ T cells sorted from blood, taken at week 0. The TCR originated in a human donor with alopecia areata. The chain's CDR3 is CASSPPSVAGELFF. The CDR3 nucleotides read TGTGCCAGCAGCCCACCATCGGTCGCCGGGGAGCTGTTTTTT.